This T cell receptor beta chain appears in the sequencing data of a study of CD8+CD57+ T cells in acquired aplastic anemia. The overall study: Across the sorted CD4+ and CD8+ cells, DNA amounts averaged approximately 3 ug. Some 9.9 million reads, on average, were obtained for CD4+ cells from healthy donors.

The template for TCR beta VDJ and CDR3 sequence profiling was genomic DNA. TCRdb re-called the reads with MiXCR, one entry per CDR3 protein. Of about 81,000 distinct CDR3 sequences detected, approximately 45% appear once; the ten largest clones hold approximately 70%. The germline CDR1 and CDR2 sequences are WSHSY and SAAADI. The V gene lost 4 bases and the J gene lost 4 bases, with 11 bases spanning the gap. This CDR3 is built from 13 residues. About this clonotype itself: The target antigen is unknown.

Study findings and constraints: Found in both controls and patients were approximately 30 CD8+ CDR3 sequences.

This clonotype originated in a human donor in good health, serving as a control. The chain combines TRBV10-2 with TRBJ2-7, with D maybe TRBD1 (6 bases). The sample consisted of sorted CD4+, CD8+, or CD8+CD57+ T cells (not recorded which) from PBMCs. In nucleotides, the CDR3 is TGCGCCAGCAGTGGGACAGAGTATTACGAGCAGTACTTC. Its protein product is CASSGTEYYEQYF.